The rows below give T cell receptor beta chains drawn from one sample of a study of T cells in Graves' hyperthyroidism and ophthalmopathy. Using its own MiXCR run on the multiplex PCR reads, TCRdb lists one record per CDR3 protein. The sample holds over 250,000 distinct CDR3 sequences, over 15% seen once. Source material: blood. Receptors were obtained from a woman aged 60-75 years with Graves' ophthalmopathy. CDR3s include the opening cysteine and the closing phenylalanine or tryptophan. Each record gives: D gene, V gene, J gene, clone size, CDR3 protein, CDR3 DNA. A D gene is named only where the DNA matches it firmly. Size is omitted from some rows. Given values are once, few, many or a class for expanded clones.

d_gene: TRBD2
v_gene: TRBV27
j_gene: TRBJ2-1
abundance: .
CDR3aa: CASSQLANSYNEQFF
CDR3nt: TGTGCCAGCAGTCAACTAGCGAACTCCTACAATGAGCAGTTCTTC

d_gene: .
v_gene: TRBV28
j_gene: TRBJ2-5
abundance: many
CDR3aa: CASSDTGWGGRTQYF
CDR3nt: TGTGCCAGCAGCGATACTGGTTGGGGTGGGAGGACCCAGTACTTC

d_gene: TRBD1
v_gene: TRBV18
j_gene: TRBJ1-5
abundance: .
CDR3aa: CASSPGQVQNQPQHF
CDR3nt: TGTGCCAGCTCTCCCGGACAGGTCCAGAATCAGCCCCAGCATTTT

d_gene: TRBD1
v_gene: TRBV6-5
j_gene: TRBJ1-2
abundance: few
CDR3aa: CASSYGGQPYGYTF
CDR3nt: TGTGCCAGCAGTTACGGGGGACAGCCCTATGGCTACACCTTC

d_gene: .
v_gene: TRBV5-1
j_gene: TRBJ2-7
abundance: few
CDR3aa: CASSLAYLYEQYF
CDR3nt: TGCGCCAGCAGCCTGGCCTACCTGTACGAGCAGTACTTC

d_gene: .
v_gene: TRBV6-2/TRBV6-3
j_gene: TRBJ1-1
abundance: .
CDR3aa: CASSYGGTKAFF
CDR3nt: TGTGCCAGCAGTTACGGGGGAACCAAAGCTTTCTTT

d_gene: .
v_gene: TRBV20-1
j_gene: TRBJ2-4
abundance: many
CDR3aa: CSARVGLAKNIQYF
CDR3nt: TGCAGTGCTAGAGTAGGTCTAGCCAAAAACATTCAGTACTTC

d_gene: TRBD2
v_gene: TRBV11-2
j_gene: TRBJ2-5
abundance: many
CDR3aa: CASSLTASGDETQYF
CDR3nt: TGTGCCAGCAGCCTCACCGCTAGCGGGGATGAGACCCAGTACTTC

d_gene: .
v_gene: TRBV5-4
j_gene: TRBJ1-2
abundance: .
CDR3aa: CASSPRETLGGYTF
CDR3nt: TGTGCCAGCAGCCCCCGGGAGACTCTTGGTGGCTACACCTTC

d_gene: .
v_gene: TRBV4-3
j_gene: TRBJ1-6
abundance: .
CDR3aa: CASRRGGAAYNSPLHF
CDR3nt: TGCGCCAGCCGCCGCGGGGGGGCGGCCTATAATTCACCCCTCCACTTT

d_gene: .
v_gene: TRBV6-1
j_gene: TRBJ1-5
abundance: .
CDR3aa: CASSEAGRQPQHF
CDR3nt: TGTGCCAGCAGTGAAGCGGGTAGGCAGCCCCAGCATTTT

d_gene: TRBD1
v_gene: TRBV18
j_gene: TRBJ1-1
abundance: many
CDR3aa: CASSQGQGETEAFF
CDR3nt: TGTGCCAGCTCCCAAGGACAGGGGGAAACTGAAGCTTTCTTT

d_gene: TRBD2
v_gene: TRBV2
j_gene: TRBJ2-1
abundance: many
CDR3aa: CASSEGLAGGDEQFF
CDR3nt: TGTGCCAGCAGTGAAGGCCTAGCGGGAGGAGATGAGCAGTTCTTC

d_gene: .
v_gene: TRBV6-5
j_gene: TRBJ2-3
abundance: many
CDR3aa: CASSYADTIIGDTQYF
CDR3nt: TGTGCCAGCAGTTACGCGGACACTATCATCGGAGATACGCAGTATTTT

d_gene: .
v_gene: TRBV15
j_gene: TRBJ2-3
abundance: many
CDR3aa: CATSRDSARRDTQYF
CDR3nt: TGTGCCACCAGCAGAGATTCGGCGCGTCGAGATACGCAGTATTTT

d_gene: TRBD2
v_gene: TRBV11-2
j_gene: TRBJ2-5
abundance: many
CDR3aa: CASSPGGSGILQETQYF
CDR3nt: TGTGCCAGCAGCCCCGGTGGTAGCGGGATTCTCCAAGAGACCCAGTACTTC

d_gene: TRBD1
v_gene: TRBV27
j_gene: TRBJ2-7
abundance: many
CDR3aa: CASSADPRDRRIEQYF
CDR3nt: TGTGCCAGCAGTGCAGACCCCCGGGACAGGAGAATCGAGCAGTACTTC

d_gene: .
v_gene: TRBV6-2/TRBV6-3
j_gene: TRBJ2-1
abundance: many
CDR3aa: CASSYLRQNYNEQFF
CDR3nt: TGTGCCAGCAGTTACTTGAGACAGAATTACAATGAGCAGTTCTTC

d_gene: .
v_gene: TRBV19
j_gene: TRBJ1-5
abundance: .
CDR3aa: CASSGVHSQPQHF
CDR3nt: TGTGCCAGTAGTGGGGTCCACAGTCAGCCCCAGCATTTT

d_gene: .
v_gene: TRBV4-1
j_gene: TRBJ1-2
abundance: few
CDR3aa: CASSQDGGVDYGYTF
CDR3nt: TGCGCCAGCAGCCAAGATGGCGGGGTTGACTATGGCTACACCTTC

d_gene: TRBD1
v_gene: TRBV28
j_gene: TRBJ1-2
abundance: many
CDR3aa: CASSSPLGGQGAIGYTF
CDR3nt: TGTGCCAGCAGTTCCCCCCTAGGCGGACAGGGGGCAATTGGCTACACCTTC

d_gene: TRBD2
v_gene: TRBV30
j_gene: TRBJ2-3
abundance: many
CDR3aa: CAWSATSGADTQYF
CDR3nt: TGTGCCTGGAGTGCGACTAGCGGTGCAGATACGCAGTATTTT

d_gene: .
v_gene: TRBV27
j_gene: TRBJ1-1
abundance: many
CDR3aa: CASSSPTKNTEAFF
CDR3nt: TGTGCCAGCAGTTCCCCCACGAAGAACACTGAAGCTTTCTTT

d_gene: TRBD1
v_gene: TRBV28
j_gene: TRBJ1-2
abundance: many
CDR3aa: CASRGTAQGEGYTF
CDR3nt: TGTGCCAGCAGGGGGACAGCCCAGGGAGAGGGCTACACCTTC

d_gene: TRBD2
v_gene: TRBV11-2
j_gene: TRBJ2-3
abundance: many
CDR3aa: CASSSRLAADTDTQYF
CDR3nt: TGTGCCAGCAGCTCCCGACTAGCCGCGGACACAGATACGCAGTATTTT

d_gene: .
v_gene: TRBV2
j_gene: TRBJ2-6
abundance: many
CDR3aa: CASSAQGRPGANVLTF
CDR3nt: TGTGCCAGCAGTGCCCAGGGCAGGCCAGGGGCCAACGTCCTGACTTTC

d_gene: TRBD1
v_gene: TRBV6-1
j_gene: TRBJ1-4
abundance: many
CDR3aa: CASKPTGEYEKLFF
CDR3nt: TGTGCCAGCAAACCGACAGGGGAGTACGAAAAACTGTTTTTT

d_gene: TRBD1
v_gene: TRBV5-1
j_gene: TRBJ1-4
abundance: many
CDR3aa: CASSPDREGEKLFF
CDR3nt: TGCGCCAGCAGCCCCGACAGGGAGGGTGAAAAACTGTTTTTT